The T cell receptor (beta chain) described here comes from a study of blood T cell repertoires in COVID-19. About the study: From the United States, Italy and Spain came samples of acute and convalescent COVID-19. Nucleic acid was either cDNA or gDNA, and it came from T cells, B-cell-depleted T cells, or PBMCs.

The CDR3 extends over 15 amino acids. Germline CDR1 and CDR2: SGHNT and YYREEE (reference sequence). V lost 4 bases and J 5 bases, leaving 18 bases between the germline ends. Original processing methods: Nucleated cell number was recorded as an estimate derived from reference gene primer amplification. Data came from immunoSEQ multiplex PCR; TCRdb stores just in-frame clones and leaves some out. That table is the source of V, J and clone size, and D and trimming were worked out from the DNA. The sample includes some 60,000 clones, roughly nine tenths of them seen just once. This sequence originates from a man between 60 and 75 years old with acute or convalescent COVID-19. The sequenced material came from peripheral blood. The chain joins TRBV5-4 to TRBJ2-5; D is ambiguous. The CDR3 sequence is CASSLEISRHETQYF. The CDR3 DNA reads TGTGCCAGCAGCCTGGAAATAAGCAGGCACGAGACCCAGTACTTC.